This T cell receptor (beta chain) derives from a study of siplizumab effects on memory and regulatory T cells. General study findings and limits: Assignment to unstimulated subsets succeeded for only a minor fraction of the alloreactive clones. Under siplizumab, alloreactive sequences traced to unstimulated CD4+ memory cells were significantly reduced.

Only in-frame clones appear in the TCRdb table, and some are missing; sequencing was by immunoSEQ multiplex PCR. The table records about 100,000 clones, more than 90% of them present only once. Comments on this clone: Its antigen is unidentified.

The CDR3 is 16 residues long. V dropped 6 bases and J dropped 0 bases, with 15 bases sitting between them. Germline V gene data show CDR1 as SNHLY and CDR2 as FYNNEI. This receptor was obtained from a human donor in good health. Sample: CD4+ T cells sorted from blood. The chain employs TRBV2 and TRBJ1-3; a possible D gene is TRBD1 (6 bases). CDR3 sequence (DNA): TGTGCCAGCAGGCAGGATACAGGGTTCTCTGGAAACACCATATATTTT. Protein: CASRQDTGFSGNTIYF.